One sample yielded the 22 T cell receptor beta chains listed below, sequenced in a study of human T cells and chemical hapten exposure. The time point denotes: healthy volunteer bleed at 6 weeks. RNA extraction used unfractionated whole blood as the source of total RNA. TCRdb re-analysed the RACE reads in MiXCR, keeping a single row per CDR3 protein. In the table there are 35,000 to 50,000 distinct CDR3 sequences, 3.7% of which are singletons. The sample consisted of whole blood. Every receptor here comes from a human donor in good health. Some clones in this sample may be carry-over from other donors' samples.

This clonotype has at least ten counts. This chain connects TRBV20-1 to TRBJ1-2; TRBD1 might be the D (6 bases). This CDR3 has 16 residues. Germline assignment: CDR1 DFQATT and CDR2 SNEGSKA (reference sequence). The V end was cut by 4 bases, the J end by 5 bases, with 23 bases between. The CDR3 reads CSAIEGGSTSLYGYTF. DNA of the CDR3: TGCAGTGCTATTGAGGGGGGGTCCACCTCTCTATATGGCTACACCTTC.

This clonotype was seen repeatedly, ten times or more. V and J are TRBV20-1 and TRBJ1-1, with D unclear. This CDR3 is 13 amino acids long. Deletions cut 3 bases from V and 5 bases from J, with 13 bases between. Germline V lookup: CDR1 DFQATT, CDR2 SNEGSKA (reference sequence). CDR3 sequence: CSARAARPTEAFF. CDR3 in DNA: TGCAGTGCTAGGGCTGCCAGGCCTACTGAAGCTTTCTTT.

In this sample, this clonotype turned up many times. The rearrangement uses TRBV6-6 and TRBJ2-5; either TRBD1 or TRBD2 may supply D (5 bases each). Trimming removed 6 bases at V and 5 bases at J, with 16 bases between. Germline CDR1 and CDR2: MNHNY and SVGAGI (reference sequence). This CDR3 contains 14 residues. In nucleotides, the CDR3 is TGTGCCAGCAGCACCCTGACGGGGCAGGAGACCCAGTACTTC. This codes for CASSTLTGQETQYF.

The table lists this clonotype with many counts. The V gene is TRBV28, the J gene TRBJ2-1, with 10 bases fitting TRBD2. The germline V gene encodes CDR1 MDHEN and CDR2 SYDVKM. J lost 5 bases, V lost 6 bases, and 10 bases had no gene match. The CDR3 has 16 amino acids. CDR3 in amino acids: CASSGPLAGGNNEQFF. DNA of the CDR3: TGTGCCAGCAGCGGACCCTTAGCGGGAGGAAACAATGAGCAGTTCTTC.

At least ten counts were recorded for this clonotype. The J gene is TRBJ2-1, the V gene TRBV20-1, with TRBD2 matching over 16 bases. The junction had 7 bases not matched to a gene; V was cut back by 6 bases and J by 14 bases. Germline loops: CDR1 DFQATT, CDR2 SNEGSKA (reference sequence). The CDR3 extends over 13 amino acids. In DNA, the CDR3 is TGCAGTGCCGGGACTAGCGGGAGGGGTGGTAAGTTCTTC. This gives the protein CSAGTSGRGGKFF.

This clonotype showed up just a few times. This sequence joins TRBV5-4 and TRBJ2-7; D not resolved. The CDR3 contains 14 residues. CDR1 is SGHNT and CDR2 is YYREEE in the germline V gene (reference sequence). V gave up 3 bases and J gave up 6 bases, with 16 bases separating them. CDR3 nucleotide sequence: TGTGCCAGCAGCTCGTGGGCTACCCGGATCGAGCAGTACTTC. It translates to CASSSWATRIEQYF.

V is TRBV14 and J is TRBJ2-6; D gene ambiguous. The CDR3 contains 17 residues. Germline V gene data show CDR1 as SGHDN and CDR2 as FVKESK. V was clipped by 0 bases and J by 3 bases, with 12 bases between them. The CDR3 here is CASSQEVGFGGANVLTF. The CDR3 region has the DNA TGTGCCAGCAGCCAAGAGGTCGGTTTTGGTGGGGCCAACGTCCTGACTTTC.

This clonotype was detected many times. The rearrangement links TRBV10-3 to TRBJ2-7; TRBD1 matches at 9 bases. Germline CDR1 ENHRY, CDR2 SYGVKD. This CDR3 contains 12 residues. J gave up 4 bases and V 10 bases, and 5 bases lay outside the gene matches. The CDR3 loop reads CASTGGQYEQYF. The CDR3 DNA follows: TGTGCCAGCACAGGGGGCCAATACGAGCAGTACTTC.

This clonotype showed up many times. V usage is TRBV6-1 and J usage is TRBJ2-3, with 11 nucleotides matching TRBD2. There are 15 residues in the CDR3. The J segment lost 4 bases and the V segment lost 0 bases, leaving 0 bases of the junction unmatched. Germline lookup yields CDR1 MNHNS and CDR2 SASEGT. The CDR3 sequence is CASSEALAGADTQYF. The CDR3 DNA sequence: TGTGCCAGCAGTGAAGCACTAGCGGGAGCAGATACGCAGTATTTT.

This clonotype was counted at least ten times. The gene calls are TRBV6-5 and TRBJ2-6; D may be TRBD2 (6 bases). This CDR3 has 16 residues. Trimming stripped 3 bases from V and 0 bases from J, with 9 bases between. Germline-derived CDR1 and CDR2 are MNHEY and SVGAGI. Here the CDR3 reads CASSYFSGSGANVLTF. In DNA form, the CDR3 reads TGTGCCAGCAGTTATTTTAGCGGCTCTGGGGCCAACGTCCTGACTTTC.

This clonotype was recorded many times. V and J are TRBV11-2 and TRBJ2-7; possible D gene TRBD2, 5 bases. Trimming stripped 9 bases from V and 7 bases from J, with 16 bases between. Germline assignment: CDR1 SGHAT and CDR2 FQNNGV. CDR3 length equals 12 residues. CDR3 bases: TGTGCCAGTTCCCTAGCCGCCGGTGAGCAGTACTTC. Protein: CASSLAAGEQYF. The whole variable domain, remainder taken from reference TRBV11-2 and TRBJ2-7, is EAGVAQSPRYKIIEKRQSVAFWCNPISGHATLYWYQQILGQGPKLLIQFQNNGVVDDSQLPKDRFSAERLKGVDSTLKIQPAKLEDSAVYLCASSLAAGEQYFGPGTRLTVT.

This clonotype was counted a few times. The CDR3 loop reads CASTLPRASTGNTIYF. The CDR3 nucleotides read TGTGCCAGCACCCTACCCAGGGCCTCGACTGGAAACACCATATATTTT. The rearrangement uses TRBV6-2 or TRBV6-3 and TRBJ1-3; D may be TRBD1 (5 bases). This CDR3 has 16 residues. V lost 7 bases to trimming and J lost 2 bases, with 18 bases between them. CDR1 and CDR2 from the germline V gene are MNHEY and SVGEGT.

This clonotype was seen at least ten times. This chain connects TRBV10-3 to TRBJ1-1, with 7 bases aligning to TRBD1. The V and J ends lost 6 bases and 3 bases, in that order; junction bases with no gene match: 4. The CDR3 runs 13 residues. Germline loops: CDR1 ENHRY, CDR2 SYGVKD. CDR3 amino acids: CAIRAQGDTEAFF. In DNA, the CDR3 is TGTGCCATCAGGGCCCAGGGGGACACTGAAGCTTTCTTT.

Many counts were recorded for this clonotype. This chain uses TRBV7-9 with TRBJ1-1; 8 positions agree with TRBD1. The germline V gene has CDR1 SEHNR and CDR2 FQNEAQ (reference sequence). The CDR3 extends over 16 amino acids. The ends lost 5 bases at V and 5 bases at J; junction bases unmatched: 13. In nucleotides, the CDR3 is TGTGCCAGCAGCGATATCAGGGGGCAATGGTGGACTGAAGCTTTCTTT. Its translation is CASSDIRGQWWTEAFF.

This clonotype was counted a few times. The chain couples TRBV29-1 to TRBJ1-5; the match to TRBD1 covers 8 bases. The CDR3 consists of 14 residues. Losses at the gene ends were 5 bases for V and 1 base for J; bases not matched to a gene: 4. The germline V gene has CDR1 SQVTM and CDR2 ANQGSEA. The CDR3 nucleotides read TGCAGCGTTAGACCAGGGGGCAGCAATCAGCCCCAGCATTTT. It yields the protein CSVRPGGSNQPQHF.

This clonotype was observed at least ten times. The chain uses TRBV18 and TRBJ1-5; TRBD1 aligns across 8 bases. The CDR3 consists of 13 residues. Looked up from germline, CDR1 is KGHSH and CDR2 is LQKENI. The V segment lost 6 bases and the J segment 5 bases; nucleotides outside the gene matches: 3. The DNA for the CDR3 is TGTGCCAGCTCCCCGGGACAGGATCAGCCCCAGCATTTT. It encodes CASSPGQDQPQHF.

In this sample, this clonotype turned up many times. CDR3 bases: TGTGCCAGCAGATATACAGGGATTGGTTATGGCTACACCTTC. It codes for CASRYTGIGYGYTF. This chain links TRBV12-3 or TRBV12-4 with TRBJ1-2, with D possibly matching TRBD1 (6 bases). The CDR3 spans 14 residues. V lost 6 bases, J lost 5 bases, and 16 bases lay in between.

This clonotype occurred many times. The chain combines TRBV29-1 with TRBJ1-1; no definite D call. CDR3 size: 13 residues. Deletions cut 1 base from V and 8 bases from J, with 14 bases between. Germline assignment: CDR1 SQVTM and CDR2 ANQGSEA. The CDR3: CSVEGVLRREAFF. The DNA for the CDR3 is TGCAGCGTTGAAGGGGTACTTCGTCGGGAAGCTTTCTTT.

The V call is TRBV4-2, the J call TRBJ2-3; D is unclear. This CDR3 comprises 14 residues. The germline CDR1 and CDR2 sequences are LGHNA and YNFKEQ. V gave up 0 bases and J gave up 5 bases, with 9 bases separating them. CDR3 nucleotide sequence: TGTGCCAGCAGCCAAGAATCTGGGCGAGATACGCAGTATTTT. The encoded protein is CASSQESGRDTQYF.

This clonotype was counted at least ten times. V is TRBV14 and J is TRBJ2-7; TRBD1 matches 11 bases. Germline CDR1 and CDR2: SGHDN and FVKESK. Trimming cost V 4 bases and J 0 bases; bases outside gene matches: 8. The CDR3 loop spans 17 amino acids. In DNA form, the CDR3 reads TGTGCCAGCAGCCCGCGGACAGGGGGCTCCAGCTCCTACGAGCAGTACTTC. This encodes CASSPRTGGSSSYEQYF.

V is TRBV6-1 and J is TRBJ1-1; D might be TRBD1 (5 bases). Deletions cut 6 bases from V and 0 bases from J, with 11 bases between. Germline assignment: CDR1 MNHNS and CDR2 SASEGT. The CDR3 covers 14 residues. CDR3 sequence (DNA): TGTGCCAGCAGGGTAGGGGCCTTGAACACTGAAGCTTTCTTT. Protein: CASRVGALNTEAFF.

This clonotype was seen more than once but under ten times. This chain's CDR3 is CASSSPYKAGKGSQETQYF. CDR3 bases: TGTGCCAGCAGCTCCCCGTATAAAGCGGGAAAGGGAAGCCAAGAGACCCAGTACTTC. The chain combines TRBV13 with TRBJ2-5, with 7 bases matching TRBD2. The CDR3 spans 19 residues. With V trimmed by 4 bases and J by 1 base, 18 bases remained unmatched. Germline values: CDR1 PRHDT, CDR2 FYEKMQ (reference sequence).